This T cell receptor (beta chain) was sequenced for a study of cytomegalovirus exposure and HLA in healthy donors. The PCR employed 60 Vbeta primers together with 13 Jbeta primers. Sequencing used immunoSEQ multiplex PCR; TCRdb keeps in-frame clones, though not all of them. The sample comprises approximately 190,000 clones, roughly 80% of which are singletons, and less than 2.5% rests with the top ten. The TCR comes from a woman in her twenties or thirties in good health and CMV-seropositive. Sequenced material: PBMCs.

The CDR3 region is CASSDGLAGGLEETQYF. CDR3 DNA sequence: TGTGCCAGCAGTGACGGGCTAGCGGGGGGCTTAGAAGAGACCCAGTACTTC. The gene calls are TRBV2 and TRBJ2-5, with 11 bases identical to TRBD2. V lost 3 bases and J lost 3; bases outside the gene matches: 9. CDR1 SNHLY and CDR2 FYNNEI come from the germline V gene. CDR3 size: 17 residues.